This TCR beta chain was sequenced during a study of blood T cell repertoires in COVID-19. In the study overall: Acute-phase and convalescent COVID-19 samples originated in the United States, Italy and Spain. T cells, B-cell-depleted T cells, or PBMCs supplied cDNA or gDNA.

In the original analysis: Estimates of nucleated cell counts were drawn from the amplification of reference gene primers. Using immunoSEQ multiplex PCR, the repertoire was profiled, and TCRdb retains in-frame clones only, with some absent. D and trimming come from the DNA, and the V and J calls and clone size come from that table. Of around 160,000 clones listed, around 80% were seen once; the top ten hold approximately 11%. Unmatched junction bases numbered 0, after V lost 1 base and J lost 2 bases. Germline V gene lookup returns CDR1 SGHTA and CDR2 FQGNSA. The CDR3 is 14 residues long. The V call is TRBV7-2, the J call TRBJ2-7, with TRBD1 identical over 9 bases. The TCR originated in a man in his 60s with active or convalescent COVID-19. The material sequenced was peripheral blood. The CDR3 DNA follows: TGTGCCAGCAGCTTAGGGACAGGGGCCTACGAGCAGTACTTC. As protein: CASSLGTGAYEQYF.